The 18 T cell receptor beta chains in this list originate from one sample, sequenced in a study of T cell responses to AZD1222 COVID-19 vaccine. Sequencing used immunoSEQ multiplex PCR; TCRdb keeps in-frame clones, though not all of them. This table has 85,000 to 90,000 clones, about 86% appearing once. The sample consisted of peripheral blood, taken on day 0 of MenACWY control vaccination. The receptors derive from an adult in good health.

The rearrangement links TRBV4-2 to TRBJ2-2, with 11 positions matching TRBD1. Per the germline V gene, CDR1 is LGHNA and CDR2 is YNFKEQ. V lost 5 bases and J lost 4; bases outside the gene matches: 9. CDR3 length equals 17 residues. CDR3 region: CASSSGTGGVFTGELFF. The CDR3 DNA reads TGTGCCAGCAGCTCCGGGACAGGGGGTGTCTTCACCGGGGAGCTGTTTTTT.

The chain carries TRBV4-3 and TRBJ1-4; tentatively, D is TRBD1 (6 bases). The CDR3 extends over 19 amino acids. V gave up 3 bases and J gave up 5 bases, with 25 bases separating them. Germline loops: CDR1 LGHNA, CDR2 YSLEER. For the CDR3, the DNA is TGCGCCAGCAGCCACCGAGGGGGACCTTCCGGGAGCCGGAATGAAAAACTGTTTTTT. Translation gives CASSHRGGPSGSRNEKLFF.

The rearrangement uses TRBV30 and TRBJ1-5; no reliable D call. The CDR3 is 13 residues long. Germline assignment: CDR1 GTSNPN and CDR2 SVGIG (reference sequence). The V and J ends lost 5 bases and 5 bases respectively, with 13 bases between them. The CDR3, as DNA: TGTGCCTGGTCCCCCGGGATCTATCAGCCCCAGCATTTT. Translated: CAWSPGIYQPQHF.

The sample holds one count of this clone. The rearrangement uses TRBV25-1 and TRBJ2-7, with unresolved D. The CDR3 is 14 amino acids. The germline CDR1 and CDR2 sequences are MGHDK and SYGVNS. V lost 4 bases and J 2 bases, leaving 12 bases between the germline ends. The CDR3 bases are TGTGCCAGCAGTGCGGCCAGGTCCCCCTACGAGCAGTACTTC. Encoded protein: CASSAARSPYEQYF.

This clone was seen once. CDR3 DNA: TGTGCCATCAGTGATCAGGGTTCCAATCAGCCCCAGCATTTT. Protein sequence: CAISDQGSNQPQHF. This chain joins TRBV10-3 and TRBJ1-5, with D possibly being TRBD1 (5 bases). V dropped 3 bases and J dropped 3 bases, with 9 bases sitting between them. The CDR3 loop spans 14 amino acids. The germline CDR1 and CDR2 sequences are ENHRY and SYGVKD.

The chain uses TRBV10-2 and TRBJ2-3; possibly TRBD1 or TRBD2 for D (6 bases each). This CDR3 is built from 15 residues. V lost 3 bases and J lost 0, with 10 bases in between. CDR1 WSHSY and CDR2 SAAADI come from the germline V gene. This chain's CDR3 is CASSDWGASTDTQYF. The CDR3 DNA is TGCGCCAGCAGTGATTGGGGGGCTAGCACAGATACGCAGTATTTT.

V and J are TRBV7-9 and TRBJ1-1; TRBD1 agrees at 7 bases. The CDR3 extends over 13 amino acids. In germline, CDR1 is SEHNR, CDR2 FQNEAQ (reference sequence). V trimming: 3 bases; J trimming: 3 bases; junction bases outside the gene matches: 1. In nucleotides, the CDR3 is TGTGCCAGCAGCTTGGACAGGTACACTGAAGCTTTCTTT. It specifies CASSLDRYTEAFF.

The chain carries TRBV19 and TRBJ1-1; TRBD1 is a possible D gene (6 bases). Trimming removed 9 bases from V and 0 bases from J, with 14 bases in between. This CDR3 has 14 residues. CDR1 and CDR2 (germline): LNHDA, SQIVND (reference sequence). The CDR3 DNA sequence: TGTGCCAGCCGTACACAGGGACTGAACACTGAAGCTTTCTTT. It yields the protein CASRTQGLNTEAFF.

V and J are TRBV10-3 and TRBJ2-1; 8 bases map to TRBD2. CDR3 length equals 15 residues. Germline V gives CDR1 ENHRY, CDR2 SYGVKD. The V and J ends lost 3 bases and 5 bases, in that order; junction bases with no gene match: 6. The CDR3 region is CAISERGGMHNEQFF. The CDR3 DNA reads TGTGCCATCAGTGAACGGGGGGGGATGCACAATGAGCAGTTCTTC.

This chain connects TRBV4-3 to TRBJ1-1; perhaps TRBD1 as D (5 bases). The germline CDR1 and CDR2 sequences are LGHNA and YSLEER. V dropped 4 bases and J dropped 4 bases, with 10 bases sitting between them. The CDR3 totals 13 residues. The CDR3 is CASSPTRGTEAFF. In nucleotides, the CDR3 is TGCGCCAGCAGCCCGACAAGGGGCACTGAAGCTTTCTTT.

The rearrangement uses TRBV3-1 (or the pseudogene TRBV3-2) and TRBJ1-6, with 10 bases aligning to TRBD1. V gave up 4 bases and J gave up 11 bases; unmatched junction bases: 8. CDR3 length equals 15 residues. Germline lookup yields CDR1 LGHDT and CDR2 YNNKEL (reference sequence). The CDR3 region is CASSLTTGGETPLHF. The DNA for the CDR3 is TGTGCCAGCAGCCTAACGACAGGGGGCGAGACACCCCTCCACTTT.

This chain joins TRBV19 and TRBJ1-1; a weak D match, TRBD1 (5 bases). Germline CDR1 LNHDA, CDR2 SQIVND (reference sequence). The V end was cut by 3 bases, the J end by 3 bases, with 11 bases between. The length of the CDR3 is 14 residues. The CDR3 sequence: CASSMQGQDTEAFF. CDR3 bases: TGTGCCAGTAGTATGCAGGGTCAGGACACTGAAGCTTTCTTT.

The chain joins TRBV6-5 to TRBJ1-1; D unclear. V was pared by 7 bases and J by 0 bases, with 9 bases between. Germline V gives CDR1 MNHEY, CDR2 SVGAGI. The CDR3 sequence is 13 residues long. As DNA, the CDR3 is TGTGCCAGCAAAGAGGTAGTGAACACTGAAGCTTTCTTT. Protein: CASKEVVNTEAFF.

The CDR3 coding sequence is TGTGCCAGCAGCGACCCAAAATACGAGCAGTACTTC. Amino acids: CASSDPKYEQYF. This chain uses TRBV6-2 or TRBV6-3 with TRBJ2-7; D is unresolved. The CDR3 runs to 12 residues. V shed 6 bases and J shed 4 bases, with 10 bases lying between them. Germline V gene sequence: CDR1 MNHEY, CDR2 SVGEGT.

The chain couples TRBV6-2 or TRBV6-3 to TRBJ1-5; tentative D call: TRBD1 (5 bases). Germline loops: CDR1 MNHEY, CDR2 SVGEGT. The CDR3 sequence is 13 residues long. Deletions cut 5 bases from V and 0 bases from J, with 5 bases between. The CDR3 protein is CASSQGSNQPQHF. The DNA for the CDR3 is TGTGCCAGCAGTCAGGGTAGCAATCAGCCCCAGCATTTT.

V usage is TRBV3-1 (or the pseudogene TRBV3-2) and J usage is TRBJ2-3; TRBD2 aligns across 12 bases. CDR1 is LGHDT and CDR2 is YNNKEL in the germline V gene (reference sequence). V lost 2 bases, J lost 6 bases, and 6 bases stayed unmatched. The CDR3 is made up of 16 amino acids. CDR3 sequence (DNA): TGTGCCAGCAGCCAATACCTAGCGGGGGGGTGGGATACGCAGTATTTT. It translates to CASSQYLAGGWDTQYF.

The V gene is TRBV19, the J gene TRBJ1-4; 9 bases fit TRBD1. CDR1 is LNHDA, CDR2 SQIVND, per germline (reference sequence). The V and J ends lost 5 bases and 7 bases, in that order; junction bases with no gene match: 11. The CDR3 is 16 amino acids. The CDR3 region has the DNA TGTGCCAGTAGTGGGGACAGGGACGGGAGACGTGAAAAACTGTTTTTT. This encodes CASSGDRDGRREKLFF.

This clone occurred a few times. The rearrangement joins TRBV5-1 to TRBJ1-4; TRBD1 might be the D (6 bases). The germline V gene has CDR1 SGHRS and CDR2 YFSETQ. CDR3 size: 15 residues. V was pared by 3 bases and J by 8 bases, with 17 bases between. The CDR3 sequence: CASSSSDGGGEKLFF. The CDR3 DNA reads TGCGCCAGCAGCTCCTCGGACGGAGGGGGAGAAAAACTGTTTTTT.